One sample yielded the 14 T cell receptor beta chains listed below, sequenced in a study of blood T cell repertoires in COVID-19. The protocol was immunoSEQ multiplex PCR, while the TCRdb copy is restricted to in-frame clones and leaves out a portion. The data hold 350,000 to 400,000 clones, with roughly nine tenths observed a single time. Source material: PBMCs or T cells enriched from blood (not recorded which). The receptor source for this set is a woman between 25 and 40 years old who had recovered from COVID-19.

The V call is TRBV6-7, the J call TRBJ1-1; D gene uncertain. TRBV6-7 is filed as an ORF, its function uncertain. CDR3 length equals 12 residues. This CDR3 is CAPAGLFAQAFF. In DNA, the CDR3 is TGTGCTCCAGCAGGCCTCTTTGCGCAAGCTTTCTTT.

The chain joins TRBV5-1 to TRBJ1-3; the D gene is possibly TRBD1 (6 bases). V was trimmed by 4 bases and J by 3 bases, leaving 11 bases between them. Germline values: CDR1 SGHRS, CDR2 YFSETQ. The CDR3 is 14 residues long. The CDR3 protein is CASSVGGGGNTIYF. The DNA of the CDR3 is TGCGCCAGCAGCGTGGGGGGCGGTGGAAACACCATATATTTT.

The rearrangement links TRBV20-1 to TRBJ2-7, with D possibly TRBD2 on 7 matching bases. CDR3 size: 14 residues. The V end was cut by 3 bases, the J end by 5 bases, with 17 bases between. Germline CDR1 DFQATT, CDR2 SNEGSKA (reference sequence). CDR3 DNA sequence: TGCAGTGCTAGTGCCGGGGGGCCCATGCACGAGCAGTACTTC. Translated, it gives CSASAGGPMHEQYF.

The chain couples TRBV7-8 to TRBJ2-3; D is possibly TRBD2 (7 bases). Trimming took off 1 base at V and 0 bases at J, with 17 bases between the two ends. The CDR3 extends over 18 amino acids. The V gene's germline CDR1 is SGHVS and CDR2 FQNEAQ. This CDR3 is CASSLGSGGGLSTDTQYF. CDR3 nucleotide sequence: TGTGCCAGCAGCTTAGGGTCGGGCGGGGGCCTAAGCACAGATACGCAGTATTTT.

On this clone: The sample carries other DNA sequences with the same CDR3. The V call is TRBV5-6, the J call TRBJ1-5; D call uncertain. V was trimmed by 0 bases and J by 5 bases, leaving 3 bases between them. The CDR3 runs to 12 residues. Germline V gene lookup returns CDR1 SGHDT and CDR2 YYEEEE. The CDR3 region is CASSLGDQPQHF. Here the CDR3 DNA reads TGTGCCAGCAGCTTGGGAGATCAGCCCCAGCATTTT.

The genes are TRBV19 and TRBJ1-1; D not resolved. Germline V CDR1 and CDR2: LNHDA, SQIVND (reference sequence). This CDR3 spans 14 amino acids. The V and J ends lost 5 bases and 6 bases respectively, with 16 bases between them. This CDR3 is CASSSIFRQAEAFF. The CDR3 DNA reads as TGTGCCAGTAGTTCCATCTTTAGGCAGGCTGAAGCTTTCTTT.

The chain couples TRBV5-1 to TRBJ2-7; D gene uncertain. This CDR3 contains 13 residues. The germline V and J ends were trimmed by 2 bases and 3 bases, with 9 bases remaining between them. CDR1 and CDR2 from the germline V gene are SGHRS and YFSETQ. The CDR3 DNA sequence: TGCGCCAGCAGCTTTACTACACTCTACGAGCAGTACTTC. This encodes CASSFTTLYEQYF.

V and J are TRBV2 and TRBJ1-4, with D perhaps TRBD1 (6 bases). V was shortened by 6 bases and J by 0 bases, with 17 bases between the two germline ends. CDR1 is SNHLY, CDR2 FYNNEI, per germline. This CDR3 spans 17 amino acids. CDR3 sequence: CASRHREILATNEKLFF. DNA for the CDR3: TGTGCCAGCAGACACAGGGAAATACTTGCAACTAATGAAAAACTGTTTTTT.

The chain couples TRBV5-1 to TRBJ1-1; 9 nucleotides align to TRBD1. From germline, CDR1 is SGHRS and CDR2 YFSETQ. J gave up 1 base and V 1 base, and 5 bases lay outside the gene matches. The CDR3 length is 16 residues. The CDR3 is CASSLLTGGTNTEAFF. In nucleotides, the CDR3 is TGCGCCAGCAGCTTGTTAACAGGGGGCACGAACACTGAAGCTTTCTTT.

This clone was seen only a few times. This rearrangement joins TRBV19 to TRBJ1-6; 10 nucleotides align to TRBD1. Trimming cost V 9 bases and J 0 bases; bases outside gene matches: 8. This CDR3 is built from 17 residues. Germline lookup yields CDR1 LNHDA and CDR2 SQIVND (reference sequence). CDR3 protein: CASRDRGSSSYNSPLHF. The CDR3 nucleotides are TGTGCCAGCCGGGACAGGGGTTCGAGCTCCTATAATTCACCCCTCCACTTT. The full variable domain, with the rest looked up from reference TRBV19 and TRBJ1-6, is DGGITQSPKYLFRKEGQNVTLSCEQNLNHDAMYWYRQDPGQGLRLIYYSQIVNDFQKGDIAEGYSVSREKKESFPLTVTSAQKNPTAFYLCASRDRGSSSYNSPLHFGNGTRLTVT.

The chain joins TRBV6-6 to TRBJ1-2; D is perhaps TRBD1 (5 bases). CDR1 is MNHNY and CDR2 is SVGAGI in the germline V gene (reference sequence). V was clipped by 6 bases and J by 8 bases, with 7 bases between them. The CDR3 runs 10 residues. CDR3 amino acids: CASRTEGYTF. CDR3 bases: TGTGCCAGCAGGACAGAGGGCTACACCTTC.

Points on this clone: At one boundary the junction diverges from the germline segment, which might be a read error. The chain recombines TRBV13 with TRBJ2-2, with 8 bases matching TRBD2. CDR3 size: 11 residues. Germline V gene lookup returns CDR1 PRHDT and CDR2 FYEKMQ (reference sequence). CDR3 DNA sequence: TGTGCCAGCAGCCCCGGGGGGGGGCTGTTTTTT. Translation: CASSPGGGLFF.

Only one count was recorded for this clone. This chain joins TRBV28 and TRBJ1-2; D gene ambiguous. Per the germline V gene, CDR1 is MDHEN and CDR2 is SYDVKM. There are 13 residues in the CDR3. Trimming left V 11 bases short and J 2 bases short, with 15 bases between. DNA for the CDR3: TGTGCCCATGCCCCCAGGAACAACTATGGCTACACCTTC. Protein sequence: CAHAPRNNYGYTF.

V and J are TRBV7-9 and TRBJ2-7; D is unresolved. Germline-derived CDR1 and CDR2 are SEHNR and FQNEAQ (reference sequence). Trimming pared 5 bases from V and 3 bases from J, leaving 5 bases between. The CDR3 runs 11 residues. CDR3 coding DNA: TGTGCCAGCAGCGCGAGCTACGAGCAGTACTTC. Residues: CASSASYEQYF.